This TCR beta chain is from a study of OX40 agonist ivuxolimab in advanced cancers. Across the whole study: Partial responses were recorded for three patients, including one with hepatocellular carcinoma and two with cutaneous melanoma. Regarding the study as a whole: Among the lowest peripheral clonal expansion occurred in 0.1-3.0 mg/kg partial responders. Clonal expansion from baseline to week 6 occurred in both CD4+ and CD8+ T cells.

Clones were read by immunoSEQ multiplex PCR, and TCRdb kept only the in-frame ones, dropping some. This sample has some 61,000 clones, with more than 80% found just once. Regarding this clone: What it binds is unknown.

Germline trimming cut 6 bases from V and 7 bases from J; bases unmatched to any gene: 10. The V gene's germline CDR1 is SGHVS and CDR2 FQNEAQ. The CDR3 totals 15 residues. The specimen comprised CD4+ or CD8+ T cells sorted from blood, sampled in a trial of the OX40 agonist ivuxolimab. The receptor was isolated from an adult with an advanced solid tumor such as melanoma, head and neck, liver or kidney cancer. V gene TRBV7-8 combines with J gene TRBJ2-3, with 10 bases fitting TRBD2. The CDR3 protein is CASRPPGLAWHTQYF. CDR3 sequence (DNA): TGTGCCAGCAGACCTCCGGGACTAGCGTGGCATACGCAGTATTTT.